This TCR beta chain was recovered during a study of chemoradiotherapy in HPV16-positive cancers. The CDR3 covers 14 residues. Germline V gene lookup returns CDR1 SGHVS and CDR2 FNYEAQ. V shed 5 bases, J shed 2 bases, and the junction held 5 bases outside the gene matches. Repertoires were sampled repeatedly during chemoradiotherapy. Method: immunoSEQ multiplex PCR; TCRdb's copy keeps in-frame clones and lacks some. The data show approximately 5,400 clones, 70% to 80% seen once. This clonotype originated in a human donor with HPV-associated anogenital cancer. The sample was taken from a patient who underwent chemoradiotherapy. The J gene is TRBJ2-7, the V gene TRBV7-6; TRBD1 matches 8 bases. The CDR3 sequence: CASSLDRETYEQYF. The CDR3 coding sequence is TGTGCCAGCAGCCTGGACAGGGAAACCTACGAGCAGTACTTC. The full variable domain, rest sourced from reference TRBV7-6 and TRBJ2-7, is GAGVSQSPRYKVTKRGQDVALRCDPISGHVSLYWYRQALGQGPEFLTYFNYEAQQDKSGLPNDRFSAERPEGSISTLTIQRTEQRDSAMYRCASSLDRETYEQYFGPGTRLTVT.